These T cell receptor beta chains were read from a single sample in a study of blood T cell repertoires in COVID-19. Some clones are missing from TCRdb's copy, which holds only in-frame ones; the method was immunoSEQ multiplex PCR. Among some 320,000 clones listed, 87% were seen once. Sequenced sample: peripheral blood. All receptors derive from a woman aged 45-65 years who had recovered from COVID-19. Each CDR3 is given with its conserved first and last residue. Fields, in order: clone size, D gene, J gene, V gene, CDR3 protein, CDR3 DNA. A D gene is named only where the DNA matches it firmly. The size entry is marked missing in some rows and otherwise reads once, few, many or a size class.

. | TRBD2 | TRBJ2-1 | TRBV19 | CASSIGGRVNEQFF | TGTGCCAGTAGTATAGGAGGGAGGGTCAATGAGCAGTTCTTC
. | . | TRBJ2-7 | TRBV10-1 | CASSEGGKQYF | TGCGCCAGCAGTGAGGGCGGAAAGCAGTACTTC
. | TRBD1 | TRBJ1-5 | TRBV12-3/TRBV12-4 | CASSTGGGQPQHF | TGTGCCAGCAGTACAGGGGGCGGGCAGCCCCAGCATTTT
. | TRBD1 | TRBJ1-1 | TRBV2 | CASRVRGHNTEAFF | TGTGCCAGCAGGGTCAGGGGGCATAACACTGAAGCTTTCTTT
. | TRBD2 | TRBJ2-7 | TRBV6-5 | CASSYMSGRSFEQYF | TGTGCCAGCAGTTACATGAGCGGGAGGAGTTTCGAGCAGTACTTC
. | . | TRBJ2-7 | TRBV2 | CASRARTLTYEQYF | TGTGCCAGCAGAGCTAGGACACTCACCTACGAGCAGTACTTC
. | . | TRBJ1-3 | TRBV6-5 | CASSYQGLPGNTIYF | TGTGCCAGCAGTTATCAGGGGCTCCCTGGAAACACCATATATTTT
. | . | TRBJ2-7 | TRBV28 | CASSSPPGAQYEQYF | TGTGCCAGCAGTTCTCCCCCAGGGGCCCAGTACGAGCAGTACTTC
. | . | TRBJ1-4 | TRBV30 | CAARQEIEKLFF | TGTGCCGCTAGACAGGAGATCGAAAAACTGTTTTTT
. | . | TRBJ1-1 | TRBV5-6 | CASSISGVNTEAFF | TGTGCCAGCAGCATATCAGGGGTGAACACTGAAGCTTTCTTT
. | . | TRBJ2-1 | TRBV27 | CATSRAGTRNEQFF | TGTGCCACCTCCCGGGCGGGGACCAGGAATGAGCAGTTCTTC
. | TRBD2 | TRBJ2-1 | TRBV7-9 | CASSLGTSGEQFF | TGTGCCAGCAGCTTAGGTACTAGCGGGGAGCAGTTCTTC
. | TRBD2 | TRBJ2-1 | TRBV9 | CASSVTLAGRNNEQFF | TGTGCCAGCAGCGTAACACTAGCGGGGCGAAACAATGAGCAGTTCTTC
. | . | TRBJ1-5 | TRBV27 | CASSLSFGGRDQPQHF | TGTGCCAGCAGTTTATCGTTCGGGGGGAGAGATCAGCCCCAGCATTTT
. | . | TRBJ2-2 | TRBV27 | CASSHGQGGNTGELFF | TGTGCCAGCAGTCATGGACAAGGGGGGAACACCGGGGAGCTGTTTTTT
. | TRBD2 | TRBJ2-1 | TRBV27 | CASSSGLAGVLSYNEQFF | TGTGCCAGCAGCTCGGGACTAGCGGGAGTGTTATCCTACAATGAGCAGTTCTTC
. | TRBD2 | TRBJ2-5 | TRBV7-2 | CASRYRLASWSETQYF | TGTGCCAGCAGATATCGACTAGCGTCATGGTCGGAGACCCAGTACTTC
. | . | TRBJ1-6 | TRBV2 | CASSGGGNSPLHF | TGTGCCAGCAGTGGGGGGGGAAATTCACCCCTCCACTTT
. | . | TRBJ1-2 | TRBV3-1/TRBV3-2 | CASSQYADRPYGYTF | TGTGCCAGCAGCCAATATGCCGACAGGCCCTATGGCTACACCTTC
. | TRBD1 | TRBJ2-5 | TRBV29-1 | CSVGRQGVQETQYF | TGCAGCGTTGGGCGACAGGGGGTCCAAGAGACCCAGTACTTC
. | . | TRBJ2-1 | TRBV30 | CAWRRYSSYNEQFF | TGTGCCTGGAGACGATATAGCTCCTACAATGAGCAGTTCTTC
. | . | TRBJ1-6 | TRBV10-2 | CASTMSSYNSPLHF | TGCGCCAGCACTATGAGCTCCTATAATTCACCCCTCCACTTT
. | TRBD1 | TRBJ2-7 | TRBV30 | CAWSVGFDRGDYEQYF | TGTGCCTGGAGTGTTGGTTTTGACAGGGGGGACTACGAGCAGTACTTC
. | . | TRBJ2-4 | TRBV19 | CASSLDQGNIQYF | TGTGCCAGTAGTCTTGATCAGGGTAACATTCAGTACTTC
. | TRBD2 | TRBJ2-1 | TRBV9 | CASSARRLAVNNEQFF | TGTGCCAGCAGCGCACGGAGACTAGCGGTAAACAATGAGCAGTTCTTC
. | TRBD2 | TRBJ2-1 | TRBV28 | CASSTRSTSGDNEQFF | TGTGCCAGCAGTACTAGGAGTACTAGCGGGGACAATGAGCAGTTCTTC
. | TRBD2 | TRBJ2-3 | TRBV7-2 | CASSWTSGTSDTQYF | TGTGCCAGCAGCTGGACTAGCGGGACGTCAGATACGCAGTATTTT
few | . | TRBJ2-3 | TRBV3-1/TRBV3-2 | CASSPDFTTDTQYF | TGTGCCAGCAGCCCGGACTTCACCACAGATACGCAGTATTTT
. | TRBD1 | TRBJ2-1 | TRBV5-4 | CASSSDRASYNEQFF | TGTGCCAGCAGCTCGGACAGGGCGAGCTACAATGAGCAGTTCTTC
. | . | TRBJ2-2 | TRBV28 | CASSWGLTGGELFF | TGTGCCAGCAGTTGGGGCCTTACGGGCGGGGAGCTGTTTTTT
. | TRBD2 | TRBJ2-2 | TRBV5-4 | CASSFGTRDTGELFF | TGTGCCAGCAGTTTCGGGACTAGAGACACCGGGGAGCTGTTTTTT
. | . | TRBJ1-2 | TRBV28 | CASSYSGQNYGYTF | TGTGCCAGCAGTTATTCAGGGCAGAACTATGGCTACACCTTC
. | . | TRBJ1-6 | TRBV19 | CATSGGKENSPLHF | TGTGCCACCAGCGGTGGGAAGGAGAATTCACCCCTCCACTTT
few | TRBD1 | TRBJ1-2 | TRBV7-9 | CASSLALGQGNGYTF | TGTGCCAGCAGCTTAGCCCTGGGACAGGGGAATGGCTACACCTTC
. | TRBD1 | TRBJ2-3 | TRBV3-1/TRBV3-2 | CASRRSQGAYDTQYF | TGTGCCAGCCGCAGGTCCCAGGGGGCGTACGATACGCAGTATTTT
once | . | TRBJ1-5 | TRBV24-1 | CATSAGQGNQPQHF | TGTGCCACCAGTGCAGGTCAGGGGAATCAGCCCCAGCATTTT
. | TRBD1 | TRBJ1-1 | TRBV6-5 | CATQTGYTEAFF | TGTGCCACCCAGACAGGGTACACTGAAGCTTTCTTT
. | . | TRBJ1-6 | TRBV6-1 | CASSEPPGHNSPLHF | TGTGCCAGCAGTGAACCTCCGGGACACAATTCACCCCTCCACTTT
. | . | TRBJ2-3 | TRBV29-1 | CSVGRVGALLTYF | TGCAGCGTTGGTCGGGTGGGAGCCCTATTGACGTATTTT
. | TRBD2 | TRBJ2-1 | TRBV9 | CASSVSGTSGGSNNEQFF | TGTGCCAGCAGCGTCTCTGGGACTAGCGGAGGAAGCAACAATGAGCAGTTCTTC
. | . | TRBJ2-3 | TRBV20-1 | CSASWRGSGPSYWDTQYF | TGCAGTGCTAGTTGGCGGGGATCGGGACCTTCCTATTGGGATACGCAGTATTTT
. | . | TRBJ2-1 | TRBV19 | CASLSTGPYNEQFF | TGTGCCAGTTTGTCTACAGGGCCCTACAATGAGCAGTTCTTC
. | TRBD2 | TRBJ2-1 | TRBV9 | CASSAGTSGSNEQFF | TGTGCCAGCAGTGCCGGGACTAGCGGGAGTAATGAGCAGTTCTTC
once | . | TRBJ2-3 | TRBV5-1 | CASSLAGDTQYF | TGCGCCAGCAGCTTGGCAGGGGATACGCAGTATTTT
. | TRBD1 | TRBJ2-3 | TRBV5-1 | CASSLDRPLTDTQYF | TGCGCCAGCAGCCTGGACAGGCCCTTGACAGATACGCAGTATTTT
. | . | TRBJ2-2 | TRBV6-2/TRBV6-3 | CASSYSHPGGELFF | TGTGCCAGCAGTTACTCACACCCAGGAGGGGAGCTGTTTTTT
. | . | TRBJ1-6 | TRBV4-3 | CASSQAWASYNSPLHF | TGCGCCAGCAGCCAAGCCTGGGCCTCCTATAATTCACCCCTCCACTTT
. | . | TRBJ2-4 | TRBV2 | CASRGIAAGGLNIQYF | TGTGCCAGCAGGGGGATCGCGGCTGGGGGCTTAAACATTCAGTACTTC
. | TRBD1 | TRBJ1-5 | TRBV9 | CASSVGTGGIQPQHF | TGTGCCAGCAGCGTAGGGACAGGGGGCATCCAGCCCCAGCATTTT
. | . | TRBJ1-2 | TRBV14 | CASSLQGSYGYTF | TGTGCCAGCAGCCTGCAGGGGAGCTATGGCTACACCTTC
few | . | TRBJ1-5 | TRBV5-5 | CASSLKHPSNQPQHF | TGTGCCAGCAGCTTGAAACACCCGAGCAATCAGCCCCAGCATTTT
. | . | TRBJ1-5 | TRBV28 | CASNPGAYSNQPQHF | TGTGCCAGCAACCCAGGGGCTTATAGCAATCAGCCCCAGCATTTT